The 25 T cell receptor beta chains given below trace back to one sample, sequenced in a study of cytomegalovirus exposure and HLA in healthy donors. The PCR employed 60 Vbeta primers together with 13 Jbeta primers. Clones were read by immunoSEQ multiplex PCR, and TCRdb kept only the in-frame ones, dropping some. The repertoire holds more than 110,000 clones, around 75% seen once, with around 3% in the top ten. Sequencing used PBMCs. Source of these receptors: a female donor in good health and CMV-seronegative.

The genes are TRBV4-3 and TRBJ1-1; D unclear. This CDR3 has 13 residues. Trimming took 3 bases from V and 6 from J, leaving 11 bases between them. CDR1 is LGHNA and CDR2 is YSLEER in the germline V gene. CDR3 protein: CASSQSYRAEAFF. CDR3 nucleotides: TGCGCCAGCAGCCAGAGTTATAGAGCTGAAGCTTTCTTT.

This chain joins TRBV29-1 and TRBJ1-4; maybe TRBD1 (6 bases). V dropped 3 bases and J dropped 4 bases, with 6 bases sitting between them. The CDR3 is 12 residues long. Germline-derived CDR1 and CDR2 are SQVTM and ANQGSEA. The CDR3 DNA reads as TGCAGCGTTGACAGGGGTAATGAAAAACTGTTTTTT. As protein: CSVDRGNEKLFF.

The chain uses TRBV7-9 and TRBJ2-2; unclear D gene. Germline V gene sequence: CDR1 SEHNR, CDR2 FQNEAQ (reference sequence). V lost 1 base and J lost 6, with 12 bases in between. This CDR3 is built from 15 residues. CDR3 sequence (DNA): TGTGCCAGCAGCTTAGGAGAGAGAGGCCCCGGGGAGCTGTTTTTT. It yields the protein CASSLGERGPGELFF. Together with reference TRBV7-9 and TRBJ2-2, the CDR3 gives the full variable domain: DTGVSQNPRHKITKRGQNVTFRCDPISEHNRLYWYRQTLGQGPEFLTYFQNEAQLEKSRLLSDRFSAERPKGSFSTLEIQRTEQGDSAMYLCASSLGERGPGELFFGEGSRLTVL.

The chain is built from TRBV28 and TRBJ1-6; 8 nucleotides line up with TRBD1. Per the germline V gene, CDR1 is MDHEN and CDR2 is SYDVKM. V gave up 6 bases and J gave up 5 bases; unmatched junction bases: 9. This CDR3 is built from 16 residues. CDR3 sequence: CASRIMTGVNNSPLHF. As DNA, the CDR3 is TGTGCCAGCAGAATCATGACAGGGGTGAATAATTCACCCCTCCACTTT.

The V gene is TRBV9, the J gene TRBJ1-1; D gene unclear. V shed 2 bases and J shed 5 bases, with 16 bases lying between them. This CDR3 is 15 amino acids long. Per the germline V gene, CDR1 is SGDLS and CDR2 is YYNGEE. As DNA, the CDR3 is TGTGCCAGCAGCGTTTGGCCCTCGGGCGGGACTGAAGCTTTCTTT. Protein sequence: CASSVWPSGGTEAFF.

The chain couples TRBV29-1 to TRBJ2-1, with D perhaps TRBD1 (6 bases). The length of the CDR3 is 14 residues. The germline CDR1 and CDR2 sequences are SQVTM and ANQGSEA. Trimming left V 4 bases short and J 4 bases short, with 14 bases between. The CDR3 loop reads CSVVGVQGYNEQFF. CDR3 nucleotide sequence: TGCAGCGTTGTGGGGGTACAGGGTTACAATGAGCAGTTCTTC.

This chain links TRBV9 with TRBJ2-1; TRBD2 agrees at 7 bases. CDR1 SGDLS and CDR2 YYNGEE come from the germline V gene. This CDR3 comprises 15 residues. The ends lost 1 base at V and 6 bases at J; junction bases unmatched: 7. The CDR3 loop reads CASSVRDYGANEQFF. DNA of the CDR3: TGTGCCAGCAGCGTAAGGGACTATGGGGCCAATGAGCAGTTCTTC.

This chain links TRBV14 with TRBJ2-5; 7 nucleotides line up with TRBD2. CDR3 length equals 15 residues. V lost 0 bases to trimming and J lost 4 bases; unmatched junction nucleotides: 5. The germline CDR1 and CDR2 sequences are SGHDN and FVKESK. CDR3 sequence reads: CASSQDRTRRETQYF. Written as DNA, the CDR3 is TGTGCCAGCAGCCAAGACCGGACTAGGAGAGAGACCCAGTACTTC. The complete variable domain, with remaining parts taken from reference TRBV14 and TRBJ2-5, reads EAGVTQFPSHSVIEKGQTVTLRCDPISGHDNLYWYRRVMGKEIKFLLHFVKESKQDESGMPNNRFLAERTGGTYSTLKVQPAELEDSGVYFCASSQDRTRRETQYFGPGTRLLVL.

The V call is TRBV4-1, the J call TRBJ1-4; D gene ambiguous. This CDR3 is built from 16 residues. Germline V lookup: CDR1 MGHRA, CDR2 YSYEKL. V was clipped by 2 bases and J by 2 bases, with 12 bases between them. The CDR3 DNA is TGCGCCAGCAGCCAAATGGTAGGGAGGACTAATGAAAAACTGTTTTTT. It is translated as CASSQMVGRTNEKLFF.

The CDR3 bases are TGTGCCAGCAGCCTCCGGACTAGCGGGAGGGAGACCGGGGAGCAGTTCTTC. Amino acids: CASSLRTSGRETGEQFF. The chain joins TRBV7-9 to TRBJ2-1, with 15 bases fitting TRBD2. Germline V CDR1 and CDR2: SEHNR, FQNEAQ (reference sequence). The CDR3 runs 17 residues. The trim removed 5 bases at V and 10 bases at J, leaving 12 bases unmatched.

The rearrangement uses TRBV6-1 and TRBJ1-2; no firm D call. V lost 1 base to trimming and J lost 5 bases, with 14 bases between them. The CDR3 consists of 15 residues. The germline CDR1 and CDR2 sequences are MNHNS and SASEGT. The CDR3 DNA sequence: TGTGCCAGCAGTGAAGGCAGGAACCAAATTTATGGCTACACCTTC. Translating it yields CASSEGRNQIYGYTF.

The chain links TRBV7-2 to TRBJ1-5; 9 nucleotides line up with TRBD1. This CDR3 has 16 residues. The germline gives CDR1 SGHTA, CDR2 FQGNSA. V lost 2 bases and J lost 7; bases outside the gene matches: 9. The CDR3 DNA reads TGTGCCAGCAGCTTACCACCCGGACAGGGGAGCCAGCCCCAGCATTTT. Protein product: CASSLPPGQGSQPQHF.

The V gene is TRBV4-3, the J gene TRBJ2-1; perhaps TRBD2 as D (5 bases). Germline lookup yields CDR1 LGHNA and CDR2 YSLEER. This CDR3 is built from 16 residues. V shed 0 bases and J shed 6 bases, with 15 bases lying between them. CDR3 sequence (DNA): TGCGCCAGCAGCCAAGATATGCTGACACGGGGCAATGAGCAGTTCTTC. Its translation: CASSQDMLTRGNEQFF.

This rearrangement joins TRBV12-2 to TRBJ1-5. TRBV12-2 is marked as a pseudogene. The CDR3 length is 17 residues. The CDR3 DNA is TGTGCAAGTCGCTTAGTGTGGAGGAGGTATAGCAATCAGCCCCAGCATTTT. Encoded protein: CASRLVWRRYSNQPQHF.

The chain carries TRBV5-1 and TRBJ2-2, with TRBD2 matching over 10 bases. CDR3 length: 15 amino acids. Per germline, CDR1 SGHRS and CDR2 YFSETQ. Trimming cost V 3 bases and J 6 bases; bases outside gene matches: 5. CDR3 protein: CASSSSGRAAGELFF. In DNA, the CDR3 is TGCGCCAGCAGCTCAAGCGGGAGGGCCGCCGGGGAGCTGTTTTTT.

V gene TRBV11-2 combines with J gene TRBJ1-4; D is perhaps TRBD1 (5 bases). The CDR3 runs 14 residues. Trimming removed 2 bases from V and 6 bases from J, with 10 bases in between. CDR1 is SGHAT and CDR2 is FQNNGV in the germline V gene. This chain's CDR3 is CASSLWGGDEKLFF. The CDR3 bases are TGTGCCAGCAGCTTATGGGGGGGAGATGAAAAACTGTTTTTT.

Only a few counts were recorded for this clone. The genes are TRBV4-3 and TRBJ1-4; possible D gene TRBD1, 6 bases. Trimming took off 1 base at V and 7 bases at J, with 13 bases between the two ends. The CDR3 is made up of 15 amino acids. CDR1 is LGHNA, CDR2 YSLEER, per germline. Here the CDR3 reads CASSQGSRGGEKLFF. The CDR3 DNA sequence: TGCGCCAGCAGCCAAGGATCCAGGGGCGGTGAAAAACTGTTTTTT.

V and J are TRBV7-2 and TRBJ1-4; 9 bases map to TRBD1. Germline V CDR1 and CDR2: SGHTA, FQGNSA. CDR3 length: 14 residues. V trimming: 5 bases; J trimming: 7 bases; junction bases outside the gene matches: 5. CDR3 nucleotides: TGTGCCAGCAGCCTGACAGGGGGTTTTGAAAAACTGTTTTTT. Protein sequence: CASSLTGGFEKLFF.

The rearrangement uses TRBV6-5 and TRBJ2-4, with a possible D match to TRBD2 (5 bases). CDR1 is MNHEY, CDR2 SVGAGI, per germline. The CDR3 runs to 11 residues. The germline V and J ends were trimmed by 8 bases and 8 bases, with 10 bases remaining between them. The CDR3 nucleotides read TGTGCCAGCCTTCGGGGAGACATTCAGTACTTC. Residues: CASLRGDIQYF.

The chain employs TRBV5-1 and TRBJ2-7; D may be TRBD1 (5 bases). The length of the CDR3 is 15 residues. Germline CDR1 reads SGHRS; CDR2 reads YFSETQ. Between the trimmed V and J ends, which lost 5 bases and 7 bases, there was a span of 22 bases. In DNA, the CDR3 is TGCGCCAGCAGGTGGGGCCCTGGCCGCTGGCGAGAGCAGTACTTC. Amino acids: CASRWGPGRWREQYF.

This clone was counted between two and nine times. This chain connects TRBV5-1 to TRBJ1-1; 7 bases agree with TRBD1. CDR1 and CDR2 from the germline V gene are SGHRS and YFSETQ. The CDR3 runs to 12 residues. Trimming cost V 7 bases and J 4 bases; bases outside gene matches: 4. The CDR3 nucleotides read TGCGCCAGCCGTCAGGGGGGCACTGAAGCTTTCTTT. Amino acid sequence: CASRQGGTEAFF.

The chain combines TRBV7-3 with TRBJ2-7; 9 nucleotides align to TRBD1. The CDR3 has 14 residues. Trimming cost V 5 bases and J 6 bases; bases outside gene matches: 8. The germline V gene encodes CDR1 SGHTA and CDR2 FQGTGA. CDR3 sequence (DNA): TGTGCCAGCAGCCCCGGGACAGGGCTAGCCGAGCAGTACTTC. Translation: CASSPGTGLAEQYF.

This chain uses TRBV19 with TRBJ1-4; 8 bases fit TRBD1. Trimming cost V 0 bases and J 8 bases; bases outside gene matches: 8. The CDR3 sequence is 16 residues long. From germline, CDR1 is LNHDA and CDR2 SQIVND (reference sequence). The CDR3 reads CASSIDHGQGEEKLFF. CDR3 bases: TGTGCCAGTAGTATAGATCACGGACAGGGTGAGGAAAAACTGTTTTTT.

The rearrangement joins TRBV30 to TRBJ2-7; 10 nucleotides line up with TRBD1. Germline CDR1 and CDR2: GTSNPN and SVGIG (reference sequence). The CDR3 extends over 15 amino acids. The V and J ends lost 3 bases and 6 bases, in that order; junction bases with no gene match: 11. CDR3: CAWRLRDRGLIEQYF. In DNA form, the CDR3 reads TGTGCCTGGAGACTAAGGGACAGGGGATTGATCGAGCAGTACTTC.

The gene calls are TRBV29-1 and TRBJ1-2, with 7 bases aligning to TRBD1. The CDR3 is 14 amino acids. CDR1 is SQVTM, CDR2 ANQGSEA, per germline. The V and J ends lost 7 bases and 7 bases, in that order; junction bases with no gene match: 15. The CDR3 is CSGLGTATDVGYTF. In nucleotides, the CDR3 is TGCAGCGGTCTCGGGACAGCGACTGACGTTGGCTACACCTTC.